This entry features one TCR beta chain sequence. Its target is unknown. Other DNA sequences in this specimen translate into the identical CDR3. V gave up 2 bases and J gave up 2 bases, with 7 bases separating them. This CDR3 contains 13 residues. Germline V gene lookup returns CDR1 SGHRS and CDR2 YFSETQ. The sample comes from a study of shared clonotypes between healthy human individuals. Study-wide results and limits: Investigators collected only blood, and repertoires in tissues likely differ.

Per the original data handling: Filtering of immunoSEQ junctional sequences could not match full-length read filtering. Assay used: immunoSEQ multiplex PCR; TCRdb lists only in-frame clones, some missing. Clone size and V and J calls were adopted from that table, with D and trimming inferred from the DNA. The sample carries roughly 2.6 million clones, just over 90% recorded once. Donors were Caucasian adults residing in Nashville, Tennessee, USA. This sequence was found in a young man in good health. The sequenced material came from naive CD4+ T cells sorted from blood. Specified subset: CD45RA+ positively selected. The V call is TRBV5-1, the J call TRBJ1-1; unclear D gene. In DNA form, the CDR3 reads TGCGCCAGCAGCTTCCAGGAAAACACTGAAGCTTTCTTT. The encoded protein is CASSFQENTEAFF.